These 30 T cell receptor beta chains came from one sample sequenced in a study of radiotherapy plus CTLA-4 blockade in lung cancer. The table came from immunoSEQ multiplex PCR; TCRdb's copy has only in-frame clones and leaves some out. The sample consists of 75,000 to 100,000 clones, roughly 74% of them appearing once. Sequenced material: peripheral blood, taken from a patient treated with radiotherapy plus ipilimumab. These receptors originate from a human donor with non-small cell lung cancer who had a partial response to radiotherapy plus ipilimumab. Some clones in this sample may be carry-over from other donors' samples.

The rearrangement links TRBV11-2 to TRBJ1-6; D gene uncertain. Germline lookup yields CDR1 SGHAT and CDR2 FQNNGV. Deletions cut 8 bases from V and 6 bases from J, with 11 bases between. The length of the CDR3 is 13 residues. The CDR3 region is CASGRISNSPLHF. The CDR3 bases are TGTGCCAGCGGGCGAATAAGTAATTCACCCCTCCACTTT.

This rearrangement joins TRBV27 to TRBJ1-4, with D perhaps matching TRBD1 (6 bases). Trimming left V 0 bases short and J 7 bases short, with 12 bases between. The CDR3 is 15 residues long. Per the germline V gene, CDR1 is MNHEY and CDR2 is SMNVEV (reference sequence). In nucleotides, the CDR3 is TGTGCCAGCAGTTTATCAGCAGGGGTGGGTGAAAAACTGTTTTTT. Residues: CASSLSAGVGEKLFF.

This chain joins TRBV19 and TRBJ1-1; the D gene is possibly TRBD1 (6 bases). This CDR3 spans 14 amino acids. CDR1 is LNHDA and CDR2 is SQIVND in the germline V gene (reference sequence). V lost 5 bases and J lost 4, with 14 bases in between. DNA of the CDR3: TGTGCCAGTAGTTTCAGGGGAAGGAGCACTGAAGCTTTCTTT. Amino acid sequence: CASSFRGRSTEAFF.

V and J are TRBV27 and TRBJ2-7, with 8 bases that match TRBD2. The CDR3 covers 14 residues. Per the germline V gene, CDR1 is MNHEY and CDR2 is SMNVEV (reference sequence). J gave up 4 bases and V 8 bases, and 10 bases lay outside the gene matches. The CDR3 loop is CASGTAGERYEQYF. The CDR3, as DNA: TGTGCCAGCGGAACAGCGGGAGAAAGATACGAGCAGTACTTC.

The count of this clone is one. Relative to the germline gene, one junction end is altered; a read error may explain this. The chain employs TRBV4-2 and TRBJ2-5, with a weak D call TRBD2 (5 bases). The CDR3 sequence is 15 residues long. Germline assignment: CDR1 LGHNA and CDR2 YNFKEQ. The CDR3: CASSQEGATKETQYF. The CDR3 DNA follows: TGTGCCAGCAGCCAAGAGGGAGCGACCAAAGAAACCCAGTACTTC.

The genes are TRBV4-1 and TRBJ1-1; 7 nucleotides line up with TRBD1. V lost 3 bases to trimming and J lost 6 bases; unmatched junction nucleotides: 13. The CDR3 is 16 residues long. CDR1 and CDR2 from the germline V gene are MGHRA and YSYEKL. The CDR3 bases are TGCGCCAGCAGCCATTTCGACCGTACAGGGGCATCTGAAGCTTTCTTT. It is translated as CASSHFDRTGASEAFF.

The rearrangement uses TRBV28 and TRBJ2-7, with 14 bases that match TRBD2. The V segment lost 6 bases and the J segment 0 bases; nucleotides outside the gene matches: 4. CDR3 length: 16 amino acids. CDR1 MDHEN and CDR2 SYDVKM come from the germline V gene. Here the CDR3 reads CASRGTSGGFSYEQYF. The CDR3 coding sequence is TGTGCCAGCAGGGGGACTAGCGGGGGCTTCTCCTACGAGCAGTACTTC.

The chain uses TRBV10-2 and TRBJ2-2; tentatively, D is TRBD2 (6 bases). The CDR3 is made up of 14 amino acids. Germline V gives CDR1 WSHSY, CDR2 SAAADI. The V gene lost 5 bases and the J gene lost 5 bases, with 12 bases spanning the gap. The CDR3 protein is CASSPASDTGELFF. The DNA for the CDR3 is TGCGCCAGCAGTCCGGCTAGCGATACCGGGGAGCTGTTTTTT.

This rearrangement joins TRBV5-1 to TRBJ2-7, with D possibly matching TRBD2 (6 bases). V lost 3 bases to trimming and J lost 7 bases, with 20 bases between them. The CDR3 runs to 15 residues. Germline values: CDR1 SGHRS, CDR2 YFSETQ. This CDR3 is CASSSWGDSGREQYF. In nucleotides, the CDR3 is TGCGCCAGCAGCTCCTGGGGGGACTCCGGGCGGGAGCAGTACTTC.

This chain joins TRBV19 and TRBJ1-2; possibly TRBD1 for D (6 bases). CDR3 length equals 12 residues. Germline lookup yields CDR1 LNHDA and CDR2 SQIVND (reference sequence). V lost 7 bases and J lost 6, with 12 bases in between. Here the CDR3 reads CASKQGLDGYTF. CDR3 bases: TGTGCCAGTAAACAGGGATTGGATGGCTACACCTTC.

The chain uses TRBV4-3 and TRBJ2-2, with D tentatively TRBD1 (6 bases). V dropped 0 bases and J dropped 5 bases, with 19 bases sitting between them. Germline assignment: CDR1 LGHNA and CDR2 YSLEER. The CDR3 is 18 residues long. The DNA for the CDR3 is TGCGCCAGCAGCCAAGATCCGCGCCAGGGGCGGGTTACCGGGGAGCTGTTTTTT. It is translated as CASSQDPRQGRVTGELFF.

This clone was seen just once. The J gene is TRBJ1-4, the V gene TRBV9; possible D gene TRBD1, 6 bases. Germline lookup yields CDR1 SGDLS and CDR2 YYNGEE. The CDR3 length is 17 residues. The V gene lost 2 bases and the J gene lost 4 bases, with 18 bases spanning the gap. The CDR3 region has the DNA TGTGCCAGCAGCGTCGGGCCAGCAGGGGCGGTTAATGAAAAACTGTTTTTT. Translated, it gives CASSVGPAGAVNEKLFF.

V is TRBV6-1 and J is TRBJ1-1, with D maybe TRBD1 (6 bases). The CDR3 runs to 13 residues. Trimming cost V 6 bases and J 1 base, with 9 bases left between them. Germline V lookup: CDR1 MNHNS, CDR2 SASEGT. CDR3 sequence reads: CASRRGGNTEAFF. In DNA, the CDR3 is TGTGCCAGCAGACGAGGGGGGAACACTGAAGCTTTCTTT.

V usage is TRBV6-5 and J usage is TRBJ1-5, with a possible D match to TRBD1 (5 bases). Trimming removed 5 bases at V and 11 bases at J, with 16 bases between. Germline values: CDR1 MNHEY, CDR2 SVGAGI. There are 13 residues in the CDR3. CDR3 DNA sequence: TGTGCCAGCAGTGAATGGGGGGGGTTGACCCAGCATTTT. Translating gives CASSEWGGLTQHF.

The chain couples TRBV10-3 to TRBJ2-7, with D possibly matching TRBD1 (6 bases). In germline, CDR1 is ENHRY, CDR2 SYGVKD. With 3 bases removed from V and 3 bases from J, the gap between germline ends came to 15 bases. This CDR3 has 15 residues. For the CDR3, the DNA is TGTGCCATCAGTGACGGACAGCCGAGTATCTACGAGCAGTACTTC. Encoded protein: CAISDGQPSIYEQYF.

The chain has TRBV19 and TRBJ2-2, with 10 bases aligning to TRBD1. The germline gives CDR1 LNHDA, CDR2 SQIVND (reference sequence). V was clipped by 4 bases and J by 3 bases; unmatched bases: 2. The CDR3 totals 15 residues. The chain's CDR3 is CASSRQGAYTGELFF. The CDR3, as DNA: TGTGCCAGTAGTAGACAGGGGGCATACACCGGGGAGCTGTTTTTT. Variable domain in full (rest from reference TRBV19 and TRBJ2-2): DGGITQSPKYLFRKEGQNVTLSCEQNLNHDAMYWYRQDPGQGLRLIYYSQIVNDFQKGDIAEGYSVSREKKESFPLTVTSAQKNPTAFYLCASSRQGAYTGELFFGEGSRLTVL.

The rearrangement links TRBV5-1 to TRBJ2-1; 8 bases line up with TRBD2. Trimming cost V 3 bases and J 9 bases; bases outside gene matches: 14. This CDR3 contains 16 residues. Germline V gene sequence: CDR1 SGHRS, CDR2 YFSETQ. CDR3 loop: CASSSGLAIEGREQFF. CDR3 nucleotide sequence: TGCGCCAGCAGCTCAGGACTAGCAATAGAGGGCCGTGAGCAGTTCTTC.

The chain links TRBV14 to TRBJ2-4; a weak D match, TRBD2 (5 bases). The CDR3 has 16 residues. From germline, CDR1 is SGHDN and CDR2 FVKESK. V lost 3 bases to trimming and J lost 0 bases, with 12 bases between them. The CDR3 spells CASSQRPGLAKNIQYF. DNA for the CDR3: TGTGCCAGCAGCCAGAGACCCGGACTAGCCAAAAACATTCAGTACTTC.

This chain uses TRBV18 with TRBJ2-1; tentatively, D is TRBD1 (6 bases). This CDR3 spans 15 amino acids. V dropped 2 bases and J dropped 5 bases, with 13 bases sitting between them. CDR1 is KGHSH, CDR2 LQKENI, per germline. The DNA of the CDR3 is TGTGCCAGCTCACCATCACAGGGTAGTAACAATGAGCAGTTCTTC. Its translation: CASSPSQGSNNEQFF.

This chain joins TRBV27 and TRBJ1-5, with 7 bases aligning to TRBD1. The CDR3 sequence is 13 residues long. Germline values: CDR1 MNHEY, CDR2 SMNVEV (reference sequence). The junction had 2 bases not matched to a gene; V was cut back by 3 bases and J by 6 bases. The CDR3 DNA sequence: TGTGCCAGCAGTTTCGACAGGGTTCAGCCCCAGCATTTT. It codes for CASSFDRVQPQHF.

The sample holds many counts of this clone. V is TRBV5-8 and J is TRBJ2-7; the match to TRBD1 covers 12 bases. After removal of 3 bases from V and 4 bases from J, the junction contained 5 bases not matched to a gene. The CDR3 runs 15 residues. Germline V gives CDR1 SGHTS, CDR2 YDEGEE. The CDR3 DNA sequence: TGTGCCAGCAGCTCTCGGGGACAGGGGGCGTACGAGCAGTACTTC. Protein product: CASSSRGQGAYEQYF.

This clone showed up just a few times. The chain uses TRBV2 and TRBJ1-4, with D possibly being TRBD1 (6 bases). There are 13 residues in the CDR3. Germline lookup yields CDR1 SNHLY and CDR2 FYNNEI. V lost 1 base to trimming and J lost 16 bases, with 16 bases between them. The CDR3: CASSEVWGGPGFF. The CDR3 DNA reads TGTGCCAGCAGTGAAGTTTGGGGGGGCCCGGGGTTTTTT.

The chain couples TRBV19 to TRBJ1-4; 10 positions agree with TRBD1. This CDR3 has 15 amino acids. The V gene end was trimmed by 5 bases and the J gene end by 4 bases; junction bases not matched to a gene: 4. Looked up from germline, CDR1 is LNHDA and CDR2 is SQIVND (reference sequence). The CDR3: CASSQRDRGNEKLFF. The CDR3 DNA reads TGTGCCAGTAGTCAACGGGACAGGGGTAATGAAAAACTGTTTTTT.

With regard to this clone: A much larger clone sits a single nucleotide away, making a read error possible. V usage is TRBV6-5 and J usage is TRBJ1-2; D remains unclear. The CDR3 runs 13 residues. From germline, CDR1 is MNHEY and CDR2 SVGAGI. The CDR3 loop is CVSSYGASYGYTF. The CDR3 DNA follows: TGTGTCAGCAGTTACGGAGCTTCCTATGGCTACACCTTC.

This clone appeared once. The V gene is TRBV6-5, the J gene TRBJ2-2, with unresolved D. CDR1 MNHEY and CDR2 SVGAGI come from the germline V gene. This CDR3 has 14 residues. Trimming removed 5 bases at V and 1 base at J, with 8 bases between. Written as DNA, the CDR3 is TGTGCCAGCAGTATCCTGAGGAACACCGGGGAGCTGTTTTTT. Its protein product is CASSILRNTGELFF.

The chain recombines TRBV2 with TRBJ1-2; TRBD1 is a possible D gene (5 bases). Germline values: CDR1 SNHLY, CDR2 FYNNEI. V lost 1 base and J lost 4, with 13 bases in between. The CDR3 covers 15 residues. CDR3 in DNA: TGTGCCAGCAGTGAAGGGACAAACCCGGGCTATGGCTACACCTTC. The encoded protein is CASSEGTNPGYGYTF.

This chain joins TRBV5-1 and TRBJ2-7; D might be TRBD2 (7 bases). The CDR3 is 16 residues long. Germline assignment: CDR1 SGHRS and CDR2 YFSETQ. V was cut by 0 bases and J by 5 bases, with 18 bases left in between. This CDR3 reads CASSLARAGEGNEQYF. CDR3 coding DNA: TGCGCCAGCAGCTTGGCCCGGGCAGGGGAGGGAAACGAGCAGTACTTC.

The chain combines TRBV5-1 with TRBJ2-3; a possible D gene is TRBD2 (6 bases). V was trimmed by 1 base and J by 1 base, leaving 13 bases between them. The CDR3 is 16 amino acids. The germline gives CDR1 SGHRS, CDR2 YFSETQ. Written as DNA, the CDR3 is TGCGCCAGCAGCTTGATGACTAGTGCTGGCACAGATACGCAGTATTTT. Amino acids: CASSLMTSAGTDTQYF.

The chain employs TRBV27 and TRBJ2-1, with D unresolved. Between the trimmed V and J ends, which lost 3 bases and 0 bases, there was a span of 12 bases. Germline CDR1 MNHEY, CDR2 SMNVEV (reference sequence). The CDR3 runs 16 residues. The chain's CDR3 is CASSLWSTSSYNEQFF. In DNA form, the CDR3 reads TGTGCCAGCAGTTTGTGGAGCACATCCTCCTACAATGAGCAGTTCTTC.

This rearrangement joins TRBV28 to TRBJ2-3, with 7 bases identical to TRBD2. The V and J ends lost 6 bases and 8 bases, in that order; junction bases with no gene match: 8. Germline V CDR1 and CDR2: MDHEN, SYDVKM. This CDR3 has 13 amino acids. The CDR3 loop is CASSLRGESTQYF. CDR3 nucleotides: TGTGCCAGCAGCCTACGGGGGGAGTCTACGCAGTATTTT.